The clone carrying this TCR beta chain was seen a few times. Its antigen is not identified. This specimen comes from a study of vaccination and CD4 T cells after COVID-19. Study-wide context: In culture, cells were exposed to overlapping spike peptides from SARS-CoV-2, HCoV-NL63, HCoV-OC43 and HCoV-229E. No peptide, an HIV-1 Nef pool, or a CEFX pool was what each control culture received. Study-level results: Spike mono-reactivity applied to 304 of 307 vaccine-specific clones detected in convalescent patients.

Sequenced with the Oncomine TCR Beta short-read assay was DNA taken from cultured CD4+ T cells. TCRdb fed the PCR reads into MiXCR, producing one record per CDR3 protein. The table shows about 4,400 distinct CDR3 sequences, with about two fifths occurring only once. CDR3 length: 14 amino acids. V lost 4 bases and J lost 4; bases outside the gene matches: 5. Germline CDR1 is SEHNR and CDR2 is FQNEAQ (reference sequence). Regarding treatment: approximately nine-day PBMC culture with coronavirus spike peptide pools or control peptides (ViraFEST assay). The chain has TRBV7-9 and TRBJ1-2; 8 bases fit TRBD1. Here the sequenced sample was CD4+ T cells from blood, cultured in vitro, taken after SARS-CoV-2 vaccination. The source is a human donor who had recovered from COVID-19. The DNA of the CDR3 is TGTGCCAGCAGCTCCCGGGACAGGAGCTATGGCTACACCTTC. The encoded protein is CASSSRDRSYGYTF.